Listed below are T cell receptor beta chains from one sample, sequenced in a study of PD-L1 blockade in urothelial cancer. Produced via immunoSEQ multiplex PCR; TCRdb's table is partial and in-frame only. The sample has about 55,000 clones, roughly 80% seen once; the top ten hold roughly 1.4%. Sequencing was performed on PBMCs, taken around atezolizumab (anti-PD-L1) treatment. These receptors all stem from a man between 45 and 60 years old with urothelial cancer. The CDR3 runs from the conserved cysteine through the conserved F or W. The order of the fields is clone size, D gene, J gene, V gene, CDR3 DNA, CDR3 protein. D genes are given only for firm matches. Only part of the rows carry a size: once, few, many, or a class if the clone is expanded.

. | . | TRBJ2-5 | TRBV6-1 | TGTGCCAGCAGTGAGGACTACCCGATGGAGACCCAGTACTTC | CASSEDYPMETQYF
. | . | TRBJ1-5 | TRBV9 | TGTGCCAGCAGCCCGGGAGGGGGAATGCTCCAGCCCCAGCATTTT | CASSPGGGMLQPQHF
. | TRBD1 | TRBJ1-3 | TRBV25-1 | TGTGCCAGCAGTGAACGGGACAGGATCTCTGGAAACACCATATATTTT | CASSERDRISGNTIYF
few | TRBD1 | TRBJ1-6 | TRBV6-5 | TGTGCCAGCAGTACTACAGGGGGCTCTAATTCACCCCTCCACTTT | CASSTTGGSNSPLHF
. | . | TRBJ2-7 | TRBV30 | TGTGCCTGGGTGACAACCTACGAGCAGTACTTC | CAWVTTYEQYF
. | TRBD1 | TRBJ1-4 | TRBV6-1 | TGTGCCAGCAGCGGGACAGGGAAAGGGGAAAAACTGTTTTTT | CASSGTGKGEKLFF
. | . | TRBJ1-2 | TRBV27 | TGTGCCAGTTCTTCAGGATTCCCTAACTATGGCTACACCTTC | CASSSGFPNYGYTF
. | TRBD2 | TRBJ2-2 | TRBV19 | TGTGCCAGTAGTTGGGGGAGGGCCGCCGGGGAGCTGTTTTTT | CASSWGRAAGELFF
. | . | TRBJ2-2 | TRBV18 | TGTGCCAGCTCACCGAGGGACACCGGGGAGCTGTTTTTT | CASSPRDTGELFF
once | TRBD2 | TRBJ2-3 | TRBV5-1 | TGCGCCAGCAGCGAGGCTAGCGGGGGCACACGCAAAGGTACGCAGTATTTT | CASSEASGGTRKGTQYF
few | TRBD1 | TRBJ2-5 | TRBV11-2 | TGTGCCAGCAGCAATACGACAGGGGGCGCGAAGACCCAGTACTTC | CASSNTTGGAKTQYF
. | . | TRBJ2-3 | TRBV7-2 | TGTGCCAGCAGCTTAGTGGGGACAAGAGGGCAGTATTTT | CASSLVGTRGQYF
once | TRBD2 | TRBJ2-3 | TRBV4-3 | TGCGCCAGCGGGGCTACTCTAGCGGGAGAGGGGGATACGCAGTATTTT | CASGATLAGEGDTQYF
. | TRBD2 | TRBJ2-7 | TRBV10-3 | TGTGCCATCAGTGAGTCCAAGGTGGCATCCTCGGGAGGCTACGAGCAGTACTTC | CAISESKVASSGGYEQYF
. | . | TRBJ2-3 | TRBV9 | TGTGCCAGCAGCTTATTCACAGATACGCAGTATTTT | CASSLFTDTQYF
. | TRBD1 | TRBJ1-1 | TRBV7-2 | TGTGCCAGCAGCCCGGACAGGGGCCGGACTGAAGCTTTCTTT | CASSPDRGRTEAFF
. | . | TRBJ2-1 | TRBV7-9 | TGTGCCAGCAGCCCCCTTAGTAGTGGAGGCGAGTTCTTC | CASSPLSSGGEFF
. | . | TRBJ2-7 | TRBV27 | TGTGCCAGCAGTCCCGACCCAGGGTTGACCTACGAGCAGTACTTC | CASSPDPGLTYEQYF
large | . | TRBJ2-7 | TRBV10-3 | TGTGCCATCAGTGAACCGACTCCAAGGTGGTGGTACTTC | CAISEPTPRWWYF
once | . | TRBJ2-1 | TRBV19 | TGTGCCAGTCCGCCCCCCGGGACTTCCTACAATGAGCAGTTCTTC | CASPPPGTSYNEQFF
. | . | TRBJ2-1 | TRBV9 | TGTGCCAGCAGCGTAGGGACTGGACCCTACAATGAGCAGTTCTTC | CASSVGTGPYNEQFF
. | . | TRBJ1-1 | TRBV15 | TGTGCCACCAGCAGAGATCGAGGGGGCACTGAAGCTTTCTTT | CATSRDRGGTEAFF
. | . | TRBJ2-1 | TRBV7-2 | TGTGCCAGCGGGCTTGGGGGCGAGTCCTACAATGAGCAGTTCTTC | CASGLGGESYNEQFF
few | . | TRBJ2-3 | TRBV25-1 | TGTGCCAGCAACAGGGCGGGTACGCAGTATTTT | CASNRAGTQYF
. | TRBD2 | TRBJ2-5 | TRBV4-2 | TGTGCCAGCAGCCAAGCCGGGAGCGGGGGAGTAGAGACCCAGTACTTC | CASSQAGSGGVETQYF
. | TRBD1 | TRBJ2-7 | TRBV4-2 | TGTGCCAGCAGCCAAGTTGGACAGGAAGCCTCCTACGAGCAGTACTTC | CASSQVGQEASYEQYF
. | TRBD2 | TRBJ2-3 | TRBV11-2 | TGTGCCAGCAGCTTAGAATCGTCACTAGCGGGAGGATGGGGGAGGGGTACGCAGTATTTT | CASSLESSLAGGWGRGTQYF
few | . | TRBJ2-2 | TRBV18 | TGTGCCAGCTCACCGTTACAGGGTAACACCGGGGAGCTGTTTTTT | CASSPLQGNTGELFF
. | TRBD1 | TRBJ2-7 | TRBV7-9 | TGTGCCAGCAGCCCCACCCCCGGGACAGCCTCCTACGAGCAGTACTTC | CASSPTPGTASYEQYF
. | . | TRBJ2-1 | TRBV25-1 | TGTGCCACCCATCGGGAAGGCTACAATGAGCAGTTCTTC | CATHREGYNEQFF
once | TRBD1 | TRBJ2-7 | TRBV29-1 | TGCAGCGTTGAAATACAGGGGGCAAAGGTCGAGCAGTACTTC | CSVEIQGAKVEQYF
. | . | TRBJ2-2 | TRBV5-1 | TGCGCCAGCAGCTTCACGGCGGGGAACACCGGGGAGCTGTTTTTT | CASSFTAGNTGELFF
once | TRBD1 | TRBJ1-5 | TRBV13 | TGTGCCAGCAGCTTAGCGGGACAGGGAGAACAGCCCCAGCATTTT | CASSLAGQGEQPQHF
. | . | TRBJ2-2 | TRBV30 | TGTGCCTGGAGACAGGGTGACACCGGGGAGCTGTTTTTT | CAWRQGDTGELFF
. | . | TRBJ1-1 | TRBV18 | TGTGCCAGCTCACCACGGCAAGACACTGAAGCTTTCTTT | CASSPRQDTEAFF
once | TRBD1 | TRBJ1-1 | TRBV5-1 | TGCGCCAGCAGCTTGGCCGAGGGGGCGCGCACTGAAGCTTTCTTT | CASSLAEGARTEAFF
once | TRBD1 | TRBJ2-5 | TRBV2 | TGTGCCAGCAGTGAATCGGACAGGTCCTTTATTCAAGAGACCCAGTACTTC | CASSESDRSFIQETQYF
. | . | TRBJ1-3 | TRBV1 | TGCACCAGCAGCCCTAAAGAACGCGACAGAGGTAGAAACACCATATATTTT | CTSSPKERDRGRNTIYF
. | TRBD2 | TRBJ2-3 | TRBV6-5 | TGTGCCAGCAGTTCCTACGAAGCGGGAGGAGCAGATACGCAGTATTTT | CASSSYEAGGADTQYF
. | . | TRBJ1-3 | TRBV4-2 | TGTGCCAGCAGCCAAGAGCAGGGCTCTGGAAACACCATATATTTT | CASSQEQGSGNTIYF
once | . | TRBJ2-1 | TRBV27 | TGTGCCAGCAGTTTAACAGATTACAATGAGCAGTTCTTC | CASSLTDYNEQFF
. | . | TRBJ2-6 | TRBV7-9 | TGTGCCAGCAGCTTGCGGCAGAGCTCTGGGGCCAACGTCCTGACTTTC | CASSLRQSSGANVLTF
. | TRBD1 | TRBJ1-6 | TRBV5-6 | TGTGCCAGCAGCTCCTGGGGACAGATCAATTCACCCCTCCACTTT | CASSSWGQINSPLHF
. | . | TRBJ1-5 | TRBV6-1 | TGTGCCAGCAGTGACAGGCTTAGCAATCAGCCCCAGCATTTT | CASSDRLSNQPQHF
. | TRBD1 | TRBJ2-1 | TRBV7-9 | TGTGCCAGCAGCTCGACCAATCCGGGACAGGGCCTCAATGAGCAGTTCTTC | CASSSTNPGQGLNEQFF
. | TRBD1 | TRBJ1-1 | TRBV27 | TGTGCCAGCAGTTTATCCCGGGACAGGGGTAAGGGTAAGACTGAAGCTTTCTTT | CASSLSRDRGKGKTEAFF